This T cell receptor beta chain emerged from a study of blood T cell repertoires in COVID-19. The V gene end was trimmed by 0 bases and the J gene end by 3 bases; junction bases not matched to a gene: 11. Germline V gives CDR1 SGHNT, CDR2 YENEEA. The CDR3 is made up of 18 amino acids. TCRdb's copy holds only in-frame clones and misses some; the assay was immunoSEQ multiplex PCR. The sample gives more than 300,000 clones, about nine tenths of which show up once; over 9.5% is in the top ten. The receptor was derived from a woman aged 18-30 years who had recovered from COVID-19. The sample taken for sequencing was PBMCs or T cells enriched from blood (not recorded which). The chain carries TRBV11-3 and TRBJ2-3; 8 nucleotides line up with TRBD2. This CDR3 is CASSLDRKAGEVTDTQYF. The DNA for the CDR3 is TGTGCCAGCAGCTTAGATCGCAAAGCGGGGGAGGTTACAGATACGCAGTATTTT.